Each of the 19 T cell receptor beta chains below was sequenced from the same sample in a study of CD8+ T cells in alopecia areata. Investigators isolated RNA and reverse transcribed it into cDNA to act as the sequencing template. Repertoires were generated with immunoSEQ multiplex PCR, while TCRdb's copy carries only in-frame clones and drops some. The data hold more than 90,000 clones, with less than 45% observed a single time. Sequenced sample: CD4+ T cells sorted from blood. The source is a human donor with alopecia areata.

The chain recombines TRBV5-1 with TRBJ2-2, with a tentative D call TRBD1 (5 bases). The CDR3 consists of 14 residues. Trimming left V 0 bases short and J 4 bases short, with 7 bases between. Germline V gene sequence: CDR1 SGHRS, CDR2 YFSETQ. This CDR3 is CASSLDGATGELFF. CDR3 nucleotides: TGCGCCAGCAGCTTGGATGGGGCCACCGGGGAGCTGTTTTTT.

This clone has more than one count but fewer than ten. This sequence joins TRBV29-1 and TRBJ2-2; 7 bases line up with TRBD2. The V gene's germline CDR1 is SQVTM and CDR2 ANQGSEA. The V segment lost 8 bases and the J segment 5 bases; nucleotides outside the gene matches: 20. The CDR3 is 17 amino acids. The DNA of the CDR3 is TGCAGCTTTCGCACGGGCAGCCTGACGGGGGGTACCGGGGAGCTGTTTTTT. Encoded protein: CSFRTGSLTGGTGELFF.

This clone was recorded a few times. V and J are TRBV7-9 and TRBJ2-3; 9 bases map to TRBD1. Germline CDR1 SEHNR, CDR2 FQNEAQ (reference sequence). This CDR3 has 15 amino acids. Trimming at V came to 3 bases and at J to 2 bases, leaving 3 bases not matched to a gene. Written as DNA, the CDR3 is TGTGCCAGCAGCTTCACAGGGGGCTCCACAGATACGCAGTATTTT. Protein product: CASSFTGGSTDTQYF.

The CDR3 nucleotides are TGTGCCAGCAGTGGACGGACAGGGGGCACCTATGGCTACACCTTC. Protein: CASSGRTGGTYGYTF. The V call is TRBV27, the J call TRBJ1-2; 11 positions agree with TRBD1. This CDR3 is 15 amino acids long. V lost 5 bases, J lost 4 bases, and 6 bases stayed unmatched. CDR1 and CDR2 (germline): MNHEY, SMNVEV (reference sequence).

This clone has a handful of counts. The J gene is TRBJ2-5, the V gene TRBV7-9; TRBD2 aligns across 10 bases. Unmatched junction bases numbered 2, after V lost 2 bases and J lost 2 bases. This CDR3 has 15 amino acids. CDR1 SEHNR and CDR2 FQNEAQ come from the germline V gene (reference sequence). CDR3 sequence reads: CASSLNSGGQETQYF. The CDR3 DNA reads as TGTGCCAGCAGCTTAAATAGCGGGGGGCAAGAGACCCAGTACTTC. The entire variable domain, with the rest obtained from reference TRBV7-9 and TRBJ2-5, is as follows: DTGVSQNPRHKITKRGQNVTFRCDPISEHNRLYWYRQTLGQGPEFLTYFQNEAQLEKSRLLSDRFSAERPKGSFSTLEIQRTEQGDSAMYLCASSLNSGGQETQYFGPGTRLLVL.

The sample holds a few counts of this clone. V and J are TRBV7-2 and TRBJ2-7; 10 bases are shared with TRBD2. V was pared by 4 bases and J by 0 bases, with 9 bases of the junction left unmatched. CDR3 length equals 17 residues. Germline values: CDR1 SGHTA, CDR2 FQGNSA. The CDR3 DNA is TGTGCCAGCAGCTCCATCCCTACTAGCGGGGTCTCCTACGAGCAGTACTTC. Translated, it gives CASSSIPTSGVSYEQYF.

The sample holds a few counts of this clone. The V call is TRBV5-1, the J call TRBJ2-5; D uncertain. V dropped 3 bases and J dropped 3 bases, with 12 bases sitting between them. The CDR3 consists of 14 residues. Germline CDR1 and CDR2: SGHRS and YFSETQ. CDR3 DNA: TGCGCCAGCAGCTACCGGCCATCGAAAGAGACCCAGTACTTC. This gives the protein CASSYRPSKETQYF.

This clone has only a few counts. This chain connects TRBV9 to TRBJ2-7, with a tentative D call TRBD2 (5 bases). The CDR3 contains 16 residues. Trimming pared 0 bases from V and 5 bases from J, leaving 18 bases between. Germline loops: CDR1 SGDLS, CDR2 YYNGEE. As DNA, the CDR3 is TGTGCCAGCAGCGTAGATCCCAGGTTCGGGATCCACGAGCAGTACTTC. Translating it yields CASSVDPRFGIHEQYF. Drawing the rest from reference TRBV9 and TRBJ2-7, the complete variable domain is DSGVTQTPKHLITATGQRVTLRCSPRSGDLSVYWYQQSLDQGLQFLIQYYNGEERAKGNILERFSAQQFPDLHSELNLSSLELGDSALYFCASSVDPRFGIHEQYFGPGTRLTVT.

This clone was seen a handful of times. The V call is TRBV7-9, the J call TRBJ2-3; perhaps D is TRBD1 or TRBD2 (6 bases each). Germline lookup yields CDR1 SEHNR and CDR2 FQNEAQ (reference sequence). V lost 7 bases to trimming and J lost 14 bases, with 19 bases between them. CDR3 length: 12 amino acids. CDR3 amino acids: CASNKDGGHAYF. In DNA, the CDR3 is TGTGCCAGCAACAAAGACGGGGGACATGCGTATTTT.

This clone appeared a single time. The rearrangement joins TRBV30 to TRBJ2-7, with 7 bases lining up with TRBD2. Per the germline V gene, CDR1 is GTSNPN and CDR2 is SVGIG (reference sequence). The CDR3 length is 15 residues. With V trimmed by 1 base and J by 5 bases, 11 bases remained unmatched. CDR3 residues: CAWSGKGSGTHEQYF. CDR3 bases: TGTGCCTGGAGTGGAAAGGGGAGCGGGACCCACGAGCAGTACTTC.

This chain joins TRBV7-9 and TRBJ1-1, with a tentative D call TRBD1 (5 bases). The CDR3 contains 14 residues. Trimming removed 6 bases from V and 3 bases from J, with 14 bases in between. The V gene's germline CDR1 is SEHNR and CDR2 FQNEAQ (reference sequence). CDR3 coding DNA: TGTGCCAGCAGTCCGACACCGGGGGACACTGAAGCTTTCTTT. Amino acid sequence: CASSPTPGDTEAFF.

The chain joins TRBV30 to TRBJ1-2, with 9 nucleotides matching TRBD1. In germline, CDR1 is GTSNPN, CDR2 SVGIG (reference sequence). This CDR3 is 12 amino acids long. V shed 4 bases and J 9 bases; nucleotides not matched to a gene: 6. CDR3: CAWTLQGASYTF. The CDR3 nucleotides read TGTGCCTGGACCCTACAGGGGGCTAGCTACACCTTC.

The V and J genes are TRBV25-1 and TRBJ2-3, with D perhaps matching TRBD1 (6 bases). This CDR3 has 13 residues. The V gene's germline CDR1 is MGHDK and CDR2 SYGVNS. The V gene lost 4 bases and the J gene lost 7 bases, with 12 bases spanning the gap. CDR3 DNA sequence: TGTGCCAGCAGTGCGGCTGGGGGCTATACGCAGTATTTT. Its protein product is CASSAAGGYTQYF.

This clone appeared once. The chain recombines TRBV5-1 with TRBJ2-2, with TRBD1 identical over 7 bases. V gave up 0 bases and J gave up 1 base; unmatched junction bases: 0. Germline CDR1 and CDR2: SGHRS and YFSETQ. The CDR3 length is 15 residues. The CDR3 sequence: CASSLGTGNTGELFF. CDR3 sequence (DNA): TGCGCCAGCAGCTTGGGGACAGGGAACACCGGGGAGCTGTTTTTT.

This sequence joins TRBV27 and TRBJ2-1; no firm D call. V was cut by 0 bases and J by 0 bases, with 6 bases left in between. Germline V lookup: CDR1 MNHEY, CDR2 SMNVEV (reference sequence). There are 15 residues in the CDR3. The CDR3 protein is CASSLSESSYNEQFF. The CDR3, as DNA: TGTGCCAGCAGTTTATCGGAAAGCTCCTACAATGAGCAGTTCTTC.

This clone was seen a few times. CDR3 coding DNA: TGTGCCAGCAGCCCGACGGACACAACCAATGAGCAGTTCTTC. Amino acids: CASSPTDTTNEQFF. The genes are TRBV28 and TRBJ2-1, with D possibly matching TRBD1 (5 bases). The CDR3 covers 14 residues. Trimming left V 6 bases short and J 6 bases short, with 15 bases between. Germline lookup yields CDR1 MDHEN and CDR2 SYDVKM.

The genes are TRBV2 and TRBJ2-3; 7 bases line up with TRBD2. The CDR3 extends over 15 amino acids. From germline, CDR1 is SNHLY and CDR2 FYNNEI. V shed 5 bases, J shed 2 bases, and the junction held 7 bases outside the gene matches. The CDR3 spells CASSPGEGSTDTQYF. CDR3 DNA sequence: TGTGCCAGCAGTCCGGGGGAGGGATCCACAGATACGCAGTATTTT.

The chain couples TRBV6-5 to TRBJ1-1; maybe TRBD1 (5 bases). V was clipped by 1 base and J by 11 bases, with 8 bases between them. The length of the CDR3 is 11 residues. Per germline, CDR1 MNHEY and CDR2 SVGAGI. In DNA form, the CDR3 reads TGTGCCAGCAGTTACTGGGGCGGGGCTTTCTTT. This translates into CASSYWGGAFF.

This clone was detected a few times. V usage is TRBV29-1 and J usage is TRBJ2-7; D is ambiguous. This CDR3 has 10 amino acids. V was pared by 6 bases and J by 4 bases, with 7 bases between. Germline V CDR1 and CDR2: SQVTM, ANQGSEA. The CDR3 coding sequence is TGCAGCGTCCTCGGGTACGAGCAGTACTTC. Translating gives CSVLGYEQYF.